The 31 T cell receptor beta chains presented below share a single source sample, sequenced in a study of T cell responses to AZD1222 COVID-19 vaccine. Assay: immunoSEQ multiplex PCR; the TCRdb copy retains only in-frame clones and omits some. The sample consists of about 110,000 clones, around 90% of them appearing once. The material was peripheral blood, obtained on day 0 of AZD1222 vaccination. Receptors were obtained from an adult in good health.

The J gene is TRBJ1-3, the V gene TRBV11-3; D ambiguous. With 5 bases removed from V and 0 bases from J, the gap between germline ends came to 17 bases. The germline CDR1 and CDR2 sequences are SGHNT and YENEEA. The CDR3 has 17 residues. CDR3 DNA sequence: TGTGCCAGCAGCCCAGCCCCACGCCTCAACTCTGGAAACACCATATATTTT. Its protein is CASSPAPRLNSGNTIYF.

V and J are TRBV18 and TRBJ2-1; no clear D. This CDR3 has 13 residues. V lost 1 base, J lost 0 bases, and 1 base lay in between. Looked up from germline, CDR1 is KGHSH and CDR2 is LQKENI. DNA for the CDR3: TGTGCCAGCTCACCACTCTCCTACAATGAGCAGTTCTTC. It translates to CASSPLSYNEQFF.

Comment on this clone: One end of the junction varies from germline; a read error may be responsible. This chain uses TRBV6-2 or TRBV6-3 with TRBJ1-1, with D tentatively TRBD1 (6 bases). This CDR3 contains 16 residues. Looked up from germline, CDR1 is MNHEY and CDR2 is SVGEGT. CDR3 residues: CASSYFPTGLNTEAFF. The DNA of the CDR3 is TGTGCCAGCAGCTACTTTCCGACAGGACTGAACACTGAAGCTTTCTTT.

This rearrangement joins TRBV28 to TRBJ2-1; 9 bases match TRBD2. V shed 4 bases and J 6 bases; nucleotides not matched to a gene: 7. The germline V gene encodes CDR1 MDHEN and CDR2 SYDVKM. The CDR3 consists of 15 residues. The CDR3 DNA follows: TGTGCCAGCAGTTCCTCTAGCGGGAACTCCAATGAGCAGTTCTTC. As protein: CASSSSSGNSNEQFF.

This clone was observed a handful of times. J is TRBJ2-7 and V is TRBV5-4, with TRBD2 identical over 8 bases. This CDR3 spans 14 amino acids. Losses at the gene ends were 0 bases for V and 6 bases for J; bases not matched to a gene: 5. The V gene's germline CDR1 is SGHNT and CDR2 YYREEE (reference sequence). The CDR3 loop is CASSLDSSGLEQYF. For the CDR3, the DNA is TGTGCCAGCAGCTTGGATTCTAGCGGGCTCGAGCAGTACTTC.

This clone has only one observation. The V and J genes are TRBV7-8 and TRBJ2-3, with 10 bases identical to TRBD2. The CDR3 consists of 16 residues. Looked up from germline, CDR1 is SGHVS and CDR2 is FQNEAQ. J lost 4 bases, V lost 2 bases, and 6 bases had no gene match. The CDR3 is CASSLSSGGAADTQYF. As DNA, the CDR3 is TGTGCCAGCAGCTTATCGAGCGGGGGGGCCGCAGATACGCAGTATTTT.

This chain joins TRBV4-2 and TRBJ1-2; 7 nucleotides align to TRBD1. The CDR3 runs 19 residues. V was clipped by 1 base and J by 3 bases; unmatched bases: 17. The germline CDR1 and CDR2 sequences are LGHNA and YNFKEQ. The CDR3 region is CASSQGVGTLTGRDYGYTF. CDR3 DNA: TGTGCCAGCAGCCAAGGCGTCGGAACTTTGACAGGGAGGGACTATGGCTACACCTTC.

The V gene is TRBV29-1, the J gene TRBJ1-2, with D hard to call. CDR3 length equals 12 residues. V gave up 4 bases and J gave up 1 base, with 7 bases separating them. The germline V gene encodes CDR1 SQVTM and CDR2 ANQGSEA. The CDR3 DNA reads TGCAGCGTTGTATCAGATAACTATGGCTACACCTTC. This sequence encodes CSVVSDNYGYTF.

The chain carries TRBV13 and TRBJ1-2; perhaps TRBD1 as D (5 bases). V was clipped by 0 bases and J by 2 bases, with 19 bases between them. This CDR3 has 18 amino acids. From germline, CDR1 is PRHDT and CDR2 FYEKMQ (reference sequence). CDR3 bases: TGTGCCAGCAGCTTAGGCGGTTCCTCGGGACGGGGGAACTATGGCTACACCTTC. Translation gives CASSLGGSSGRGNYGYTF.

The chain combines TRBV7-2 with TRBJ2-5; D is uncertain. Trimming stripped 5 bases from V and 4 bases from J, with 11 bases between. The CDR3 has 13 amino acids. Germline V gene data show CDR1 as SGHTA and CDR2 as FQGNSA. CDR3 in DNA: TGTGCCAGCAGCACCCGAGCGAGAGAGACCCAGTACTTC. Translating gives CASSTRARETQYF.

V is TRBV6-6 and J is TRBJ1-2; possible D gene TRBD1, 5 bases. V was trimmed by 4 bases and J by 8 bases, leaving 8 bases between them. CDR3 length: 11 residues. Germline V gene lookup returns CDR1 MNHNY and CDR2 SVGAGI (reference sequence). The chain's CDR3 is CASSFGDGYTF. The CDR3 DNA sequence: TGTGCCAGCAGTTTTGGGGACGGCTACACCTTC.

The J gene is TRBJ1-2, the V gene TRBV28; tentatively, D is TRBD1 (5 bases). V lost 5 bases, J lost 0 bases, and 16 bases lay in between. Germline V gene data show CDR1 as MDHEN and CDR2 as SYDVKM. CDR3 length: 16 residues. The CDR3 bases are TGTGCCAGCAGTCCACCACGGTGGGGGACTAACTATGGCTACACCTTC. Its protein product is CASSPPRWGTNYGYTF.

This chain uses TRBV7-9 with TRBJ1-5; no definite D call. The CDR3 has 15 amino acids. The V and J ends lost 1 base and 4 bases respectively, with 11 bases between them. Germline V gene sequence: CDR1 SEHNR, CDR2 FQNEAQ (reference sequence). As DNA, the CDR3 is TGTGCCAGCAGCTTAGGTACGGGAATGAATCAGCCCCAGCATTTT. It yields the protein CASSLGTGMNQPQHF. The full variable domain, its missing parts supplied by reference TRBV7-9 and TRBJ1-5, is DTGVSQNPRHKITKRGQNVTFRCDPISEHNRLYWYRQTLGQGPEFLTYFQNEAQLEKSRLLSDRFSAERPKGSFSTLEIQRTEQGDSAMYLCASSLGTGMNQPQHFGDGTRLSIL.

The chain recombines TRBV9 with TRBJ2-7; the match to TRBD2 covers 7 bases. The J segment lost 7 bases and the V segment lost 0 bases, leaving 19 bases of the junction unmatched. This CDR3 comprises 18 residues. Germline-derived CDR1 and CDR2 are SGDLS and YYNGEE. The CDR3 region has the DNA TGTGCCAGCAGCGTAGCGGTTAACCTTCGACTAGCTTCGGGAGAGCAGTACTTC. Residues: CASSVAVNLRLASGEQYF.

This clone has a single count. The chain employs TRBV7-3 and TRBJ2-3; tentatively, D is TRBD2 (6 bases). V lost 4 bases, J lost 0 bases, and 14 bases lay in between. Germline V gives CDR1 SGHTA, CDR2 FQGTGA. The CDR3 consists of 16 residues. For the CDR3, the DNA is TGTGCCAGCAGCTCTCGGGCGGGGACTAGCACAGATACGCAGTATTTT. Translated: CASSSRAGTSTDTQYF.

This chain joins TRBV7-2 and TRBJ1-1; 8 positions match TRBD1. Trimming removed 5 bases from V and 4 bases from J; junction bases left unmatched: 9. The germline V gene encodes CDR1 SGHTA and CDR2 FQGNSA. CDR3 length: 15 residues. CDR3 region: CASSPRTGRVTEAFF. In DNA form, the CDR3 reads TGTGCCAGCAGCCCTCGGACAGGGAGAGTCACTGAAGCTTTCTTT.

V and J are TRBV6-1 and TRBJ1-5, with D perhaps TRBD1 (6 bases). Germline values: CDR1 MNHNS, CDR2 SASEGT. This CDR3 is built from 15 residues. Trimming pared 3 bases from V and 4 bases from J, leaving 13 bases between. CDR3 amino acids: CASSEWGAYNQPQHF. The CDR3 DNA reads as TGTGCCAGCAGTGAGTGGGGGGCGTATAATCAGCCCCAGCATTTT.

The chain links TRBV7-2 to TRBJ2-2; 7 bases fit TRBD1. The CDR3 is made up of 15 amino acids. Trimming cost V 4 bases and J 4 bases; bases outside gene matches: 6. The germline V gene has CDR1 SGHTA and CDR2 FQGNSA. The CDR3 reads CASSSHRGPTGELFF. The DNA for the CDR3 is TGTGCCAGCAGCTCCCACAGGGGCCCCACCGGGGAGCTGTTTTTT. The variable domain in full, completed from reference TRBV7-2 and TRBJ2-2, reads GAGVSQSPSNKVTEKGKDVELRCDPISGHTALYWYRQSLGQGLEFLIYFQGNSAPDKSGLPSDRFSAERTGGSVSTLTIQRTQQEDSAVYLCASSSHRGPTGELFFGEGSRLTVL.

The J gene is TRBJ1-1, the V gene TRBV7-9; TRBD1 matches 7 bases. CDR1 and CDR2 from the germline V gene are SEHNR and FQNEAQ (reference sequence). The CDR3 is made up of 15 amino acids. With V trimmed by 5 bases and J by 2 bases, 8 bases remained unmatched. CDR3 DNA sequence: TGTGCCAGCAGCCACAGACAGGGTACAAACACTGAAGCTTTCTTT. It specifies CASSHRQGTNTEAFF.

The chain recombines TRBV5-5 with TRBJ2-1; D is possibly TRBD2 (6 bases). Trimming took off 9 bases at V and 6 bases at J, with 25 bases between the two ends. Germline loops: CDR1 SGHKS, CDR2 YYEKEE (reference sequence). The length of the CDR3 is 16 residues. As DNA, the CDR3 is TGTGCCATTCCCCGTGTCGGGAGCGGAAGCCCCAATGAGCAGTTCTTC. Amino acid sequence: CAIPRVGSGSPNEQFF.

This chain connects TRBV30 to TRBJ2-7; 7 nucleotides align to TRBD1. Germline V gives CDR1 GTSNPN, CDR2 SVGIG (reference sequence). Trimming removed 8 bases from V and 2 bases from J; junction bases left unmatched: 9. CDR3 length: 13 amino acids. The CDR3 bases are TGTGCCGCTAATACCGGACAGGCCTACGAGCAGTACTTC. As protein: CAANTGQAYEQYF.

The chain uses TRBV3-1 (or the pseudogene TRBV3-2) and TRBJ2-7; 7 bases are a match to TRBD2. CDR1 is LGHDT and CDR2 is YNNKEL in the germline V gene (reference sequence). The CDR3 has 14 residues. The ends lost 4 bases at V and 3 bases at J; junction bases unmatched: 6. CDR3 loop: CASSPGLGVYEQYF. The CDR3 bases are TGTGCCAGCAGCCCTGGACTAGGAGTCTACGAGCAGTACTTC.

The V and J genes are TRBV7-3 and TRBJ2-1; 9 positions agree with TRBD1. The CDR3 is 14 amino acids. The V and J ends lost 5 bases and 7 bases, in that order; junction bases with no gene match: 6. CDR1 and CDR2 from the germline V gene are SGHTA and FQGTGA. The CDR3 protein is CASSPPGQGNEQFF. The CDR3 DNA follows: TGTGCCAGCAGCCCCCCGGGACAGGGAAATGAGCAGTTCTTC.

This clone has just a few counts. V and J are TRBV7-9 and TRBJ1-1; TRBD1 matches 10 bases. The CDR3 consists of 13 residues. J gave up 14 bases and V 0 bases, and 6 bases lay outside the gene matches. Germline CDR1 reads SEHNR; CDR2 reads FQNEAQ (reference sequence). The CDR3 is CASSLARDRGAFF. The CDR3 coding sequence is TGTGCCAGCAGCTTAGCGAGGGACAGGGGCGCGTTCTTT.

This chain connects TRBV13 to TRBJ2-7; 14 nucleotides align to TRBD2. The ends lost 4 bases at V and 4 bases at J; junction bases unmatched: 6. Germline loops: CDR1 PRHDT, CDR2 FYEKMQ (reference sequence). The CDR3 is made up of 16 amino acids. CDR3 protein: CASSSGLAGVRYEQYF. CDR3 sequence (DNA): TGTGCCAGCAGCTCGGGACTAGCGGGAGTAAGATACGAGCAGTACTTC.

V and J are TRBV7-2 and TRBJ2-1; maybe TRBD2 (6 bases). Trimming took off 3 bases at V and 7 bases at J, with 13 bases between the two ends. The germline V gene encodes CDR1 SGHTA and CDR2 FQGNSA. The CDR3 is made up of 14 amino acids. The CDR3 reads CASSLLEGGNEQFF. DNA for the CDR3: TGTGCCAGCAGCTTGCTGGAGGGCGGGAATGAGCAGTTCTTC.

Here the CDR3 reads CSVEVTGGPGELFF. The CDR3 DNA is TGCAGCGTTGAGGTGACAGGGGGCCCCGGGGAGCTGTTTTTT. The chain is built from TRBV29-1 and TRBJ2-2, with 10 bases fitting TRBD1. The trim removed 3 bases at V and 6 bases at J, leaving 4 bases unmatched. The CDR3 runs 14 residues. Per germline, CDR1 SQVTM and CDR2 ANQGSEA.

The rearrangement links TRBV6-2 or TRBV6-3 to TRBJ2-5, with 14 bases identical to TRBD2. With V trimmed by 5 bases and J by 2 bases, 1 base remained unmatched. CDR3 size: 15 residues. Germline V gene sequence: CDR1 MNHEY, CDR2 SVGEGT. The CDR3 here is CASSRLAGGQETQYF. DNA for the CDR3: TGTGCCAGCAGTCGACTAGCGGGGGGGCAAGAGACCCAGTACTTC.

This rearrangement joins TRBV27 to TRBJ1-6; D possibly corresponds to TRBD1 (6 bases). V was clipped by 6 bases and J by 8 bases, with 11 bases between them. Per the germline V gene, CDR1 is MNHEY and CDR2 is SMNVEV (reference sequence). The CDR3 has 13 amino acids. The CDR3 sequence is CASSHRDYSPLHF. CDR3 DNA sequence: TGTGCCAGCAGCCACAGGGACTATTCACCCCTCCACTTT.

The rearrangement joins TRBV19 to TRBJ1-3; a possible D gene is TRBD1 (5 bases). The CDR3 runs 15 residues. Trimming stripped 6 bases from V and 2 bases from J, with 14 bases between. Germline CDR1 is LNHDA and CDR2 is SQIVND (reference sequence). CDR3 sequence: CASSRAGRAGNTIYF. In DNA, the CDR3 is TGTGCCAGTAGCCGGGCCGGCAGGGCTGGAAACACCATATATTTT.

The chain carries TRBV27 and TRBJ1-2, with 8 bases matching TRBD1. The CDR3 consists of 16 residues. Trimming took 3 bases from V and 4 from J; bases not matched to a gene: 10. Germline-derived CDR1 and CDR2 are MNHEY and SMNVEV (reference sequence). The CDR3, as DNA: TGTGCCAGCAGTTTGTCTAATAATGGACAGGGCTATGGCTACACCTTC. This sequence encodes CASSLSNNGQGYGYTF.